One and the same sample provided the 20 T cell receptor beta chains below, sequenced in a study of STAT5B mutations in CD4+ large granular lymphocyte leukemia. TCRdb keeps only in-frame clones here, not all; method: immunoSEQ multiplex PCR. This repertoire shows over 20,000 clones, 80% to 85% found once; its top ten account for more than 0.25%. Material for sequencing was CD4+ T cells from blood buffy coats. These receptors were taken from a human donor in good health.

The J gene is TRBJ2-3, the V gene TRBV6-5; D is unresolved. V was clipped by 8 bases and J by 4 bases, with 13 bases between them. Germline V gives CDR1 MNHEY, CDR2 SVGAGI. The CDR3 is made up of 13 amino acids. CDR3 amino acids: CASAYFAADTQYF. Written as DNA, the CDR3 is TGTGCCAGCGCTTACTTCGCGGCAGATACGCAGTATTTT.

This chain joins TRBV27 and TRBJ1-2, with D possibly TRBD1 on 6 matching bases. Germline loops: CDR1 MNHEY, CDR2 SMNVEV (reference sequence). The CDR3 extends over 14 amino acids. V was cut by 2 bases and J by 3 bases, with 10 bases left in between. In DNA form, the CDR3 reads TGTGCCAGCAGTTTAGGACAGAACCACTATGGCTACACCTTC. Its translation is CASSLGQNHYGYTF.

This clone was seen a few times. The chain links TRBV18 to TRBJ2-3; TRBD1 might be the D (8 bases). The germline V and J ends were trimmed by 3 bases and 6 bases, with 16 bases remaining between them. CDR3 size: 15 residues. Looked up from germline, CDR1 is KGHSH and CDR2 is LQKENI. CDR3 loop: CASSPNRGGSDTQYF. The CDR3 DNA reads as TGTGCCAGCTCACCGAACAGGGGGGGGTCGGATACGCAGTATTTT.

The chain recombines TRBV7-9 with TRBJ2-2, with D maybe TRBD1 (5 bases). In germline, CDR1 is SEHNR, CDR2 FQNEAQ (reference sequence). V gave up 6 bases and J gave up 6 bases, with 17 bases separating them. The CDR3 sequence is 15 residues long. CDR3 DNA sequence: TGTGCCAGCAGAAAACTTAGGGGAACCCCCGGGGAGCTGTTTTTT. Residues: CASRKLRGTPGELFF.

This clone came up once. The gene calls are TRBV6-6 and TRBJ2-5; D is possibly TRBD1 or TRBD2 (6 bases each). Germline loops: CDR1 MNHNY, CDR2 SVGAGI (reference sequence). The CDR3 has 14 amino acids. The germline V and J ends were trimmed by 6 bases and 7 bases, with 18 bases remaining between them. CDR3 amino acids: CASRNPVGGRTQYF. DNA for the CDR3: TGTGCCAGCAGAAACCCAGTAGGGGGGCGGACCCAGTACTTC.

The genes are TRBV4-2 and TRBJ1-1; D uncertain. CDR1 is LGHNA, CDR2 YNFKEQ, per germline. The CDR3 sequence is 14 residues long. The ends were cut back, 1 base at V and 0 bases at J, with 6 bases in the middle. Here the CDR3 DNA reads TGTGCCAGCAGCCAAGGCAGCTTGAACACTGAAGCTTTCTTT. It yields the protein CASSQGSLNTEAFF.

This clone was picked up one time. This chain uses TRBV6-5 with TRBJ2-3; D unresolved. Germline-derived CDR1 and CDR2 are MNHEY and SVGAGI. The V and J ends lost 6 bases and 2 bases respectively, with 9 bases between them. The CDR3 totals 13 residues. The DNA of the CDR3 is TGTGCCAGCAGCAAACTGGTCACAGATACGCAGTATTTT. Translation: CASSKLVTDTQYF.

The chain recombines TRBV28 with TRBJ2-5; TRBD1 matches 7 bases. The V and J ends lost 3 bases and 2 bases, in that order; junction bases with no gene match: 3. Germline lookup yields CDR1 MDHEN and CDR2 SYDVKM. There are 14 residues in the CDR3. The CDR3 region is CASSFDRAQETQYF. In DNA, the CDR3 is TGTGCCAGCAGTTTTGACAGGGCTCAAGAGACCCAGTACTTC.

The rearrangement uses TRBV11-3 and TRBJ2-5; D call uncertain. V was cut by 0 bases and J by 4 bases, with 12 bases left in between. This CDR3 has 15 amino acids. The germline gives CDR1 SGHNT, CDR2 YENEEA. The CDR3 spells CASSLEVATGETQYF. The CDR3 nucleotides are TGTGCCAGCAGCTTAGAGGTGGCTACTGGAGAGACCCAGTACTTC.

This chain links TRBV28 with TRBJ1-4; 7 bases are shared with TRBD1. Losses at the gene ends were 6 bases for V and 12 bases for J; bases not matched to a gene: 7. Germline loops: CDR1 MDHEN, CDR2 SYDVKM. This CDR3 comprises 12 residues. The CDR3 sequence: CASRERTGELFF. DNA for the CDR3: TGTGCCAGCAGAGAGAGGACAGGTGAACTGTTTTTT.

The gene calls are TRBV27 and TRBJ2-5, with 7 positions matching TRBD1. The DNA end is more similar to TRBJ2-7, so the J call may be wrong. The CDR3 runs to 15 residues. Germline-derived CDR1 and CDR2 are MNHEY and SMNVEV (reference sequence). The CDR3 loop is CASSTRDSGSYEQYF. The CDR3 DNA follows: TGTGCCAGCAGTACCCGGGACAGCGGCTCCTACGAGCAGTACTTC.

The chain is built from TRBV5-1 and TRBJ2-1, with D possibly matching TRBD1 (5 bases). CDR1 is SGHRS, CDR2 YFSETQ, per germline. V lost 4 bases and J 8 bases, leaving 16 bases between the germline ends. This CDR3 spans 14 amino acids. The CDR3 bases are TGCGCCAGCAGCACCCGCCCAGGGTGGGATGAGCAGTTCTTC. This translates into CASSTRPGWDEQFF.

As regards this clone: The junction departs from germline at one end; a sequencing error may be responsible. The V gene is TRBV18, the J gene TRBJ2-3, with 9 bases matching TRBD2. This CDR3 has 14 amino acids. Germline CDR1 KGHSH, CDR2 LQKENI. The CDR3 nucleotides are TGTGCCAGCTCCGCTAAAGCGGGAGGCGATCGCCGTCGTTTT. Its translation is CASSAKAGGDRRRF.

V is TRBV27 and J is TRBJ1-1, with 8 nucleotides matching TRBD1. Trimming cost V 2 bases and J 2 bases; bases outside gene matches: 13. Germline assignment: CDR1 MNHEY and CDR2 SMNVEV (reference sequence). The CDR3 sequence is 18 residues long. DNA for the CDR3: TGTGCCAGCAGTTTACGCGACCCGGGACAGGTGGCTAACACTGAAGCTTTCTTT. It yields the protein CASSLRDPGQVANTEAFF.

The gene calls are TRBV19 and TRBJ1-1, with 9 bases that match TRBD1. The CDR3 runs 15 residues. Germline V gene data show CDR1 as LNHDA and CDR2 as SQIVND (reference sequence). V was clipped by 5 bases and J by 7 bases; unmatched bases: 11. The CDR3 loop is CASSVTGNRGHEAFF. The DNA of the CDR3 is TGTGCCAGTAGTGTCACAGGCAACAGGGGGCATGAAGCTTTCTTT. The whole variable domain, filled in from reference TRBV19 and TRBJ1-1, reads DGGITQSPKYLFRKEGQNVTLSCEQNLNHDAMYWYRQDPGQGLRLIYYSQIVNDFQKGDIAEGYSVSREKKESFPLTVTSAQKNPTAFYLCASSVTGNRGHEAFFGQGTRLTVV.

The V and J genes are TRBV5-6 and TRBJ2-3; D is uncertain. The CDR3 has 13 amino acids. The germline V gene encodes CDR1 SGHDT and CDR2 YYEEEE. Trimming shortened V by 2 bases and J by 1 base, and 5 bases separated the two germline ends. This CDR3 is CASSLKGTDTQYF. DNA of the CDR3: TGTGCCAGCAGCTTAAAGGGCACAGATACGCAGTATTTT.

Here the CDR3 reads CASSTRAGGPNEQFF. CDR3 DNA: TGCGCCAGCAGTACCCGTGCGGGAGGGCCCAATGAGCAGTTCTTC. This chain connects TRBV5-1 to TRBJ2-1; 9 positions match TRBD2. The CDR3 has 15 amino acids. J gave up 6 bases and V 5 bases, and 9 bases lay outside the gene matches. Per the germline V gene, CDR1 is SGHRS and CDR2 is YFSETQ.

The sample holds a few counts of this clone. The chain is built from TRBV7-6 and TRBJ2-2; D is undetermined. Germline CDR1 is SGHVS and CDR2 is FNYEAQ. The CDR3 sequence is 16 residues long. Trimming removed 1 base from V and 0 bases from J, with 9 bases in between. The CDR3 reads CASSLEPGANTGELFF. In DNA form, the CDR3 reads TGTGCCAGCAGCTTAGAACCCGGAGCGAACACCGGGGAGCTGTTTTTT.

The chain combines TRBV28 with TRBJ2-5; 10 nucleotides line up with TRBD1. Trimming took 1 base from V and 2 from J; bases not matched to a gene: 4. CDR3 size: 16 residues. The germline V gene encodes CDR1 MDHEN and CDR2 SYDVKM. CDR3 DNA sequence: TGTGCCAGCAGTTTATTACCGGGACAGGGGCAAGAGACCCAGTACTTC. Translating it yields CASSLLPGQGQETQYF.

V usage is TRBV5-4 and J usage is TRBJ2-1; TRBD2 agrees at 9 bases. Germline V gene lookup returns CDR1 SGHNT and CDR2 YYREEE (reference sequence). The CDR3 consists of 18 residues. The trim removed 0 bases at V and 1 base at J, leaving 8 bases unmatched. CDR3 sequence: CASSLGGSGSASYNEQFF. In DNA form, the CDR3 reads TGTGCCAGCAGCTTGGGAGGTAGCGGGAGTGCGTCCTACAATGAGCAGTTCTTC.